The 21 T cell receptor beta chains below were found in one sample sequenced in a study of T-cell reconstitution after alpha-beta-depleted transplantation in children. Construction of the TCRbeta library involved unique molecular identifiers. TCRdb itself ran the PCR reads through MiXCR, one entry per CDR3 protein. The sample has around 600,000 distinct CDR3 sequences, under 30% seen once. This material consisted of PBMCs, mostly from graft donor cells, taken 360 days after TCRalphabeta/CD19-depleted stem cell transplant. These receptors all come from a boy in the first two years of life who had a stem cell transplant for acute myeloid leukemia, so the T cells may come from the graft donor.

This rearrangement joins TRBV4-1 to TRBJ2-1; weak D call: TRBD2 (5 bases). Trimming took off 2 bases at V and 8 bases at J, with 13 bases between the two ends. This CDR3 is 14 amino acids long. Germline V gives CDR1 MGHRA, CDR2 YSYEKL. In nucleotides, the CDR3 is TGCGCCAGCAGCCAATTCCCAGTCGGGGATGAGCAGTTCTTC. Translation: CASSQFPVGDEQFF.

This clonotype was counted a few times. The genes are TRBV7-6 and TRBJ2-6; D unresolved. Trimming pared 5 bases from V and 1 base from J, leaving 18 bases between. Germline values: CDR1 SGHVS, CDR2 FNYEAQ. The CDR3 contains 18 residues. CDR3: CASSQFGLLPSGANVLTF. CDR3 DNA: TGTGCCAGCAGCCAGTTCGGCCTACTTCCTTCTGGGGCCAACGTCCTGACTTTC.

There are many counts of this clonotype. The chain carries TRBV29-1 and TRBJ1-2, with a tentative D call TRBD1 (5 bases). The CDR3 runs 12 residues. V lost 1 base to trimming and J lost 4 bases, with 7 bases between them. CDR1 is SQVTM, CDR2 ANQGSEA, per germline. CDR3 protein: CSVEGGPYGYTF. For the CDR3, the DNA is TGCAGCGTTGAAGGGGGCCCCTATGGCTACACCTTC.

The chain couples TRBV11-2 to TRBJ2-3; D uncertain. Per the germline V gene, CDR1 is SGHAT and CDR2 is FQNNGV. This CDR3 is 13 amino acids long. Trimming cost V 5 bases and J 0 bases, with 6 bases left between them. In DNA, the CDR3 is TGTGCCAGCAGCATACAGAGCACAGATACGCAGTATTTT. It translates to CASSIQSTDTQYF.

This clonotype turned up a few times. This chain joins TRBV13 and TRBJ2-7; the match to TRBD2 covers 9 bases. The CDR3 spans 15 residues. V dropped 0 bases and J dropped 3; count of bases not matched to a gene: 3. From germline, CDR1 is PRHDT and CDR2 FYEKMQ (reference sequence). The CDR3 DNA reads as TGTGCCAGCAGCTTAGGTGGTAGCGGGGGCTACGAGCAGTACTTC. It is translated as CASSLGGSGGYEQYF. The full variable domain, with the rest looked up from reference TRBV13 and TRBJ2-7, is AAGVIQSPRHLIKEKRETATLKCYPIPRHDTVYWYQQGPGQDPQFLISFYEKMQSDKGSIPDRFSAQQFSDYHSELNMSSLELGDSALYFCASSLGGSGGYEQYFGPGTRLTVT.

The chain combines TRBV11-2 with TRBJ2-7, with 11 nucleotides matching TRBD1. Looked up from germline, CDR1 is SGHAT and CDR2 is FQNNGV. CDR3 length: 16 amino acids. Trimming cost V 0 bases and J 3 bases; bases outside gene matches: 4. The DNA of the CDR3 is TGTGCCAGCAGCTTAGATAGCGGGACAGGGGGCTACGAGCAGTACTTC. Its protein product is CASSLDSGTGGYEQYF.

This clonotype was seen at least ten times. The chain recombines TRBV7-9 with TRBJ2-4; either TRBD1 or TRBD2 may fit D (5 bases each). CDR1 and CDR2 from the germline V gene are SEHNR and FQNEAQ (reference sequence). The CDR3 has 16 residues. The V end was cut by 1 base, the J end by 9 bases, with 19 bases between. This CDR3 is CASSLGSGSARSIQYF. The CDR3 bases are TGTGCCAGCAGCTTAGGGTCAGGGAGCGCCCGATCCATTCAGTACTTC.

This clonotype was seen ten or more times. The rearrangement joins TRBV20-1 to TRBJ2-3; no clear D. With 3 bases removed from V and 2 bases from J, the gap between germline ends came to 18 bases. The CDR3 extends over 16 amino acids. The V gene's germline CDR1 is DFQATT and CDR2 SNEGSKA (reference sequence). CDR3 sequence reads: CSASYVAFEPTDTQYF. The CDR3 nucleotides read TGCAGTGCTAGTTACGTCGCCTTCGAGCCCACAGATACGCAGTATTTT.

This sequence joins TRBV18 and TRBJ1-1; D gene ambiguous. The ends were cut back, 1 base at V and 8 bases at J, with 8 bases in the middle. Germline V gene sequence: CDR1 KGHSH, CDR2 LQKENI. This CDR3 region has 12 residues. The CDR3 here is CASSPLDEEAFF. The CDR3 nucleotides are TGTGCCAGCTCACCACTGGACGAAGAAGCTTTCTTT.

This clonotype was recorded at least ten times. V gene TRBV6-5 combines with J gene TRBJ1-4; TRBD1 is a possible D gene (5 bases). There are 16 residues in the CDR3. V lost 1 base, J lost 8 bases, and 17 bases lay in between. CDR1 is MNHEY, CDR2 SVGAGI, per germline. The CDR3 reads CASSYFGGKLGEKLFF. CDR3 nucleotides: TGTGCCAGCAGTTACTTTGGGGGAAAGCTAGGAGAAAAACTGTTTTTT.

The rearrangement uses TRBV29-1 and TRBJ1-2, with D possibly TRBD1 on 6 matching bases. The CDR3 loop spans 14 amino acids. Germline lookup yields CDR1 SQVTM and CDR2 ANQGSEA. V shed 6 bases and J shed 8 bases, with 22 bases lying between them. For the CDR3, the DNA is TGCAGCGTGGGGGGCAACAGCCTTCTGGGCGGCTACACCTTC. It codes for CSVGGNSLLGGYTF.

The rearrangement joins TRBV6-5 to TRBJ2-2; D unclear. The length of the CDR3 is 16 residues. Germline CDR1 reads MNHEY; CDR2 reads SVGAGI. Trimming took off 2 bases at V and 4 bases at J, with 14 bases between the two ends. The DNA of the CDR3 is TGTGCCAGCAGTTACCGGGTGGGTGTAGGCACCGGGGAGCTGTTTTTT. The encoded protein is CASSYRVGVGTGELFF.

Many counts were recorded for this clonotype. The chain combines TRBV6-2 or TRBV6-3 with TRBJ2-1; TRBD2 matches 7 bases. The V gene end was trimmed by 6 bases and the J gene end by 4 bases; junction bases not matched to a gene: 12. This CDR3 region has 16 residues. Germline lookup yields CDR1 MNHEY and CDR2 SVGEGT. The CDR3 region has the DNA TGTGCCAGCAGCCGCTTAGGGCTAGCGGTTTACAATGAGCAGTTCTTC. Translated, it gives CASSRLGLAVYNEQFF.

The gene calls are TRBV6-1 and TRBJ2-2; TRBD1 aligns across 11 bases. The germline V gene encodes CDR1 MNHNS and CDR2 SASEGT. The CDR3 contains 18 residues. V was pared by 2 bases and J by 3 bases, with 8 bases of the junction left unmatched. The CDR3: CASSELGQGVLDTGELFF. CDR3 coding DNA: TGTGCCAGCAGTGAATTGGGACAGGGGGTACTCGACACCGGGGAGCTGTTTTTT.

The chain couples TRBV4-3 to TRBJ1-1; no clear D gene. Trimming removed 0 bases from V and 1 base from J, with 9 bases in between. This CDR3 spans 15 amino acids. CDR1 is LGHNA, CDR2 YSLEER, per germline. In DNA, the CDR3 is TGCGCCAGCAGCCAAGAAGAGGCCAGGAACACTGAAGCTTTCTTT. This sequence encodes CASSQEEARNTEAFF.

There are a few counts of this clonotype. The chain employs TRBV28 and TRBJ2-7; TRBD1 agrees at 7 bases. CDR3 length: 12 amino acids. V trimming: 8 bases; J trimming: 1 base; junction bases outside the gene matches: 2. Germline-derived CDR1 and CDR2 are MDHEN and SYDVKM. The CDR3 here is CASQGQSYEQYV. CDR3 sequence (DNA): TGTGCCAGCCAGGGACAGTCCTACGAGCAGTACGTC.

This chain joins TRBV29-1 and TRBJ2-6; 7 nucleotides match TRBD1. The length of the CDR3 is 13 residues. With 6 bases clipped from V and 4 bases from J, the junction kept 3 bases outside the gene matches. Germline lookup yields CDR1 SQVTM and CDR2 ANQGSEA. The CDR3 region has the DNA TGCAGCGTGACAGGGAACGGGGCCAACGTCCTGACTTTC. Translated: CSVTGNGANVLTF.

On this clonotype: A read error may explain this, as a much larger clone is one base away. The CDR3 DNA sequence: TGTGCCAGCAGCGACCCTATTAGGGGAATATGGGAAAAACTGTTTTTT. As protein: CASSDPIRGIWEKLFF. V is TRBV7-9 and J is TRBJ1-4; tentatively, D is TRBD1 (5 bases). The CDR3 contains 16 residues. From germline, CDR1 is SEHNR and CDR2 FQNEAQ (reference sequence). The V and J ends lost 5 bases and 8 bases respectively, with 21 bases between them.

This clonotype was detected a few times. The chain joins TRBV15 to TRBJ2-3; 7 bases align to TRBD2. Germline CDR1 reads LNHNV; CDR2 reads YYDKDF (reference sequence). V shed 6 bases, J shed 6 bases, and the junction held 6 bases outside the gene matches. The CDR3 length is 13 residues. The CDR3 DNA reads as TGTGCCACCAGGCGGGGGTCGGCGGATACGCAGTATTTT. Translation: CATRRGSADTQYF.

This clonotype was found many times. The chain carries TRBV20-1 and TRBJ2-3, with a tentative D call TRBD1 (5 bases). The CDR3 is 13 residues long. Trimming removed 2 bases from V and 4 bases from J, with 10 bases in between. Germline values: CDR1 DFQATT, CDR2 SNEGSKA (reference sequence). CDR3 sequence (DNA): TGCAGTGCTAGAATCTCAGGGCCAGATACGCAGTATTTT. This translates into CSARISGPDTQYF.

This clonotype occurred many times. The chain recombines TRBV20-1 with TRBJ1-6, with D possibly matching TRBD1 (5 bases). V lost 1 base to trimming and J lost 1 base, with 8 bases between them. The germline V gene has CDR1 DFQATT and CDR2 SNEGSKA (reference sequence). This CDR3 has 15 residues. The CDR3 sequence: CSARGGVSYNSPLHF. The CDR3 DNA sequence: TGCAGTGCTAGAGGGGGGGTGTCCTATAATTCACCCCTCCACTTT.